This entry describes one T cell receptor (beta chain). The germline V gene has CDR1 SNHLY and CDR2 FYNNEI. This CDR3 is built from 15 residues. The V and J ends lost 6 bases and 2 bases, in that order; junction bases with no gene match: 8. The data stem from a study of T cell changes during pregnancy in multiple sclerosis. Profiled with immunoSEQ multiplex PCR; TCRdb holds only in-frame clones, not every one. The sample records 45,000 to 65,000 clones, approximately 94% being singletons. The material was CD8+ T cells from peripheral blood mononuclear cells, obtained in the third trimester of pregnancy. This TCR derives from a female donor with multiple sclerosis, enrolled in a pregnancy study. This rearrangement joins TRBV2 to TRBJ2-7; TRBD2 matches 9 bases. The CDR3 loop reads CASSDRLAVTYEQYF. The CDR3 nucleotides read TGTGCCAGCAGCGACCGACTAGCGGTTACCTACGAGCAGTACTTC.